This section outlines one T cell receptor beta chain sequence together with its context. The data were obtained in a study of OX40 agonist ivuxolimab in advanced cancers. Across the whole study: Patients received ivuxolimab, an agonistic anti-OX40 (CD134) antibody.

Produced via immunoSEQ multiplex PCR; TCRdb's table is partial and in-frame only. The repertoire has tens of thousands of clones, more than 85% of them found once; the top ten carry approximately 1.1%. Per germline, CDR1 SNHLY and CDR2 FYNNEI. Trimming took 1 base from V and 0 from J, leaving 4 bases between them. This CDR3 spans 14 amino acids. This clonotype was sampled from an adult with an advanced solid tumor such as melanoma, head and neck, liver or kidney cancer. The input for sequencing was CD4+ or CD8+ T cells sorted from blood, taken in a trial of the OX40 agonist ivuxolimab. The chain is built from TRBV2 and TRBJ2-1; D uncertain. Here the CDR3 reads CASSEGSSYNEQFF. CDR3 nucleotides: TGTGCCAGCAGTGAAGGGAGCTCCTACAATGAGCAGTTCTTC.